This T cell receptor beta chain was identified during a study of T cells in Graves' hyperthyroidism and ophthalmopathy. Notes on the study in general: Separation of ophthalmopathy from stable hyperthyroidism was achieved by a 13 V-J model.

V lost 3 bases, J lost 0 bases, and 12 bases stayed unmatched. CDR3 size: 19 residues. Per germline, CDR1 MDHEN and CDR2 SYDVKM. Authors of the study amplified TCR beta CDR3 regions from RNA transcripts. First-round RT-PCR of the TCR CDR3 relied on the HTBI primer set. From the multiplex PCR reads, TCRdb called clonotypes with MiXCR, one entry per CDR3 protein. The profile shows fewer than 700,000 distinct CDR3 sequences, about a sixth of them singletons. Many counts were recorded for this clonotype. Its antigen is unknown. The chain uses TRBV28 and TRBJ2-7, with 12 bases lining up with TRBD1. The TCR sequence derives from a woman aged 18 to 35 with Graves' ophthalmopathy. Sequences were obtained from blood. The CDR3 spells CASSFWWDRGPYSSYEQYF. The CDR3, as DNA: TGTGCCAGCAGTTTCTGGTGGGACAGGGGGCCCTACAGCTCCTACGAGCAGTACTTC.